The 7 T cell receptor beta chains reported below all come from one sample, sequenced in a study of neurological immune-mediated disorders. TCRdb recomputed calls from the 5' RACE reads with MiXCR, one row per CDR3 protein. This table holds under 40,000 distinct CDR3 sequences, 13% to 15% found once. The sample taken for sequencing was PBMCs. Source of these receptors: a woman in her fifties or sixties with HTLV-1-associated myelopathy (HAM/TSP).

Ten or more counts support this clonotype. The rearrangement links TRBV7-9 to TRBJ2-2; D gene uncertain. V lost 6 bases and J 5 bases, leaving 10 bases between the germline ends. From germline, CDR1 is SEHNR and CDR2 FQNEAQ (reference sequence). The CDR3 is made up of 13 amino acids. The CDR3 nucleotides read TGTGCCAGCAGACCCGCCGGGACCGGGGAGCTGTTTTTT. Protein sequence: CASRPAGTGELFF.

This clonotype was counted at least ten times. This chain uses TRBV5-1 with TRBJ1-1; the match to TRBD1 covers 7 bases. The V gene end was trimmed by 6 bases and the J gene end by 4 bases; junction bases not matched to a gene: 9. In germline, CDR1 is SGHRS, CDR2 YFSETQ. CDR3 length: 14 amino acids. Written as DNA, the CDR3 is TGCGCCAGCACCAGACAGGGATCGGGCACTGAAGCTTTCTTT. Translated: CASTRQGSGTEAFF.

This chain uses TRBV3-1 with TRBJ1-1; D might be TRBD1 (5 bases). In germline, CDR1 is LGHDT, CDR2 YNNKEL (reference sequence). The CDR3 runs 17 residues. With 0 bases removed from V and 1 base from J, the gap between germline ends came to 15 bases. In nucleotides, the CDR3 is TGTGCCAGCAGCCAAGACGGGGCCAGGAGAGGGAACACTGAAGCTTTCTTT. Translation: CASSQDGARRGNTEAFF.

This clonotype was recorded many times. The chain has TRBV5-6 and TRBJ2-6; D not certain. CDR1 and CDR2 (germline): SGHDT, YYEEEE. CDR3 length: 12 amino acids. V gave up 2 bases and J gave up 8 bases, with 5 bases separating them. The DNA for the CDR3 is TGTGCCAGCAGCTTAGTTTCCAACGTCCTGACTTTC. It codes for CASSLVSNVLTF. Complete variable domain (other parts from reference TRBV5-6 and TRBJ2-6): DAGVTQSPTHLIKTRGQQVTLRCSPKSGHDTVSWYQQALGQGPQFIFQYYEEEERQRGNFPDRFSGHQFPNYSSELNVNALLLGDSALYLCASSLVSNVLTFGAGSRLTVL.

In this sample, this clonotype turned up many times. This chain links TRBV3-1 with TRBJ2-1; D call uncertain. Germline CDR1 LGHDT, CDR2 YNNKEL (reference sequence). The CDR3 has 15 amino acids. Trimming cost V 0 bases and J 6 bases, with 12 bases left between them. In DNA, the CDR3 is TGTGCCAGCAGCCAAGATGACGGGTTTAGCAATGAGCAGTTCTTC. This sequence encodes CASSQDDGFSNEQFF.

The count of this clonotype is one. The V gene is TRBV12-3 or TRBV12-4, the J gene TRBJ2-5, with D perhaps TRBD2 (5 bases). The V end was cut by 2 bases, the J end by 5 bases, with 6 bases between. The CDR3 totals 12 residues. The CDR3 spells CASSLCGETQYF. In nucleotides, the CDR3 is TGTGCCAGCAGTTTATGCGGGGAGACCCAGTACTTC.

Notes on this clonotype: It may be a read error: a sequence one base away is much more abundant. The rearrangement joins TRBV12-3 or TRBV12-4 to TRBJ2-5, with 7 bases that match TRBD1. The CDR3 has 13 amino acids. The CDR3 DNA reads TGTGCCAGCAGTTTAAGGGGGCAAGAGACCCGGTACTTC. It is translated as CASSLRGQETRYF.